Below are 7 T cell receptor beta chains sequenced from a single sample in a study of regulatory T cells in long-lasting Graves disease. Time point denoted: newly diagnosed GD, antithyroid drugs for less than 3 months. Researchers made the TCR library from RNA that was extracted from PBMCs. Construction of TCR beta libraries relied on iRepertoire HTBI primers and on Arm-PCR targeting CDR3 regions. TCRdb re-called the multiplex PCR reads with MiXCR, one entry per CDR3 protein. The profile covers roughly 350,000 distinct CDR3 sequences, with about a sixth appearing a single time and around 21% taken by the ten largest. The same specimen was also included in a second study, on T cells in Graves' hyperthyroidism and ophthalmopathy.

This specimen was peripheral blood mononuclear cells (PBMCs), taken at new diagnosis, from a patient treated with antithyroid drugs. The receptor set was obtained from a woman aged 18-30 years with Graves disease.

A word on this clonotype: At one end the junction does not follow the germline gene, possibly because of a read error. This chain links TRBV2 with TRBJ1-4, with D possibly matching TRBD1 (5 bases). The CDR3 has 14 amino acids. CDR1 SNHLY and CDR2 FYNNEI come from the germline V gene. The CDR3 nucleotides are TGTGCCAGCAGCAGAGACAGATATAATGGAAAACTGTTTTTT. Amino acids: CASSRDRYNGKLFF.

This clonotype turned up a few times. The chain recombines TRBV10-2 with TRBJ2-1; no definite D call. Germline CDR1 reads WSHSY; CDR2 reads SAAADI. The CDR3 covers 13 residues. The V end lost 6 bases, the J end lost 3 bases, and 9 bases lay between the germline ends. The CDR3: CASSEDVYNEQFF. The DNA for the CDR3 is TGCGCCAGCAGCGAGGACGTCTACAATGAGCAGTTCTTC.

This clonotype was counted once. The V and J genes are TRBV28 and TRBJ2-5; D is tentatively TRBD1 or TRBD2 (7 bases each). V was pared by 4 bases and J by 5 bases, with 14 bases between. This CDR3 has 14 amino acids. Looked up from germline, CDR1 is MDHEN and CDR2 is SYDVKM. The CDR3 nucleotides are TGTGCCAGCAGTTCAGGGGGGGCCATCGAGACCCAGTACTTC. As protein: CASSSGGAIETQYF.

In its sample, this clonotype was seen many times. The CDR3: CASSIQGATYEQYF. CDR3 nucleotides: TGTGCCAGCAGTATACAGGGGGCCACCTACGAGCAGTACTTC. The genes are TRBV12-3 or TRBV12-4 and TRBJ2-7, with 9 nucleotides matching TRBD1. The CDR3 length is 14 residues. With 5 bases clipped from V and 2 bases from J, the junction kept 4 bases outside the gene matches.

The V and J genes are TRBV12-3 or TRBV12-4 and TRBJ1-1; D unresolved. Deletions cut 3 bases from V and 6 bases from J, with 5 bases between. This CDR3 spans 11 amino acids. CDR3 sequence reads: CASSFLSEAFF. In nucleotides, the CDR3 is TGTGCCAGCAGTTTCCTCTCTGAAGCTTTCTTT.

As concerns this clonotype: This may come from a read error, since a much larger clone is one base off. V usage is TRBV6-5 and J usage is TRBJ2-1; 12 nucleotides match TRBD2. V trimming: 2 bases; J trimming: 11 bases; junction bases outside the gene matches: 10. The CDR3 has 16 amino acids. In germline, CDR1 is MNHEY, CDR2 SVGAGI. The CDR3 DNA reads TGTGCCAGCAGTTACCGGCTAGCGGGAGGGAAAGGTAAGCAGTTCTTC. This codes for CASSYRLAGGKGKQFF.

This clonotype was recorded many times. The V gene is TRBV7-3, the J gene TRBJ2-5, with a weak D call TRBD2 (6 bases). This CDR3 is built from 13 residues. Germline V gene lookup returns CDR1 SGHTA and CDR2 FQGTGA. V was clipped by 5 bases and J by 2 bases, with 9 bases between them. CDR3 nucleotide sequence: TGTGCCAGCAGCCGGGGACTTCAAGAGACCCAGTACTTC. As protein: CASSRGLQETQYF.